The T cell receptor (beta chain) under discussion was sequenced for a study of blood T cell repertoires in COVID-19. The CDR3 sequence is 14 residues long. V was clipped by 4 bases and J by 2 bases; unmatched bases: 5. Germline lookup yields CDR1 SGHKS and CDR2 YYEKEE (reference sequence). The table came from immunoSEQ multiplex PCR; TCRdb's copy has only in-frame clones and leaves some out. The profile covers roughly 64,000 clones, with 65% to 80% appearing a single time and 4% to 5.5% taken by the ten largest. Sequencing was performed on peripheral blood. The chain recombines TRBV5-5 with TRBJ2-5, with 7 bases aligning to TRBD1. The clonotype originates from a human donor in a cohort sampled during active COVID-19. The CDR3 coding sequence is TGTGCCAGCAGCCGAGGGACAGTTCAAGAGACCCAGTACTTC. Translating it yields CASSRGTVQETQYF.